The rows below give T cell receptor beta chains drawn from one sample of a study of siplizumab effects on memory and regulatory T cells. Using immunoSEQ multiplex PCR, the repertoire was profiled, and TCRdb retains in-frame clones only, with some absent. Of just under 85,000 clones listed, about 91% are singletons. Sequencing was performed on Tregs sorted from blood. The receptors come from a human donor in good health. Each CDR3 is given without its conserved first and last residue. Size is stated for part of the rows, as once, few or many counts, or as a class when the clone is expanded.

>TRBV7-2|TRBJ2-7|12|-
AGSFGSSSYEQY
>TRBV2|TRBJ1-5|11|-
ASSGTGEQPQH
>TRBV27|TRBJ2-7|13|-
ASSLGLAGVYEQY
>TRBV28|TRBJ1-1|10|-
ASSLAVPEAF
>TRBV9|TRBJ2-3|16|-
ASSVATTTVGRTDTQY
>TRBV10-2|TRBJ2-5|9|-
ASTPGETQY
>TRBV10-2|TRBJ2-1|12|-
ASSDRGGAGEQF
>TRBV7-9|TRBJ2-7|13|few
ASSSQSQRAYEQY
>TRBV7-9|TRBJ2-5|13|-
ASSSWGGGQETQY
>TRBV7-8|TRBJ2-1|11|-
ASSRTTTPEQF
>TRBV9|TRBJ2-1|9|-
ASSVEEEQF
>TRBV7-9|TRBJ1-1|13|-
ASSPRSGANTEAF
>TRBV28|TRBJ1-1|12|-
ASSLAQLNTEAF
>TRBV7-9|TRBJ1-1|14|-
ASTWGTGVWYTEAF
>TRBV29-1|TRBJ1-2|12|once
SVLGGPANYGYT
>TRBV7-3|TRBJ1-1|10|once
ASSEQGTEAF
>TRBV5-1|TRBJ1-2|12|-
ASSLARTNYGYT
>TRBV7-9|TRBJ1-2|11|-
ASSLGQGYGYT
>TRBV2|TRBJ1-1|9|-
ASRTGIRTF
>TRBV6-1|TRBJ2-7|10|-
ASSPSSYEQY
>TRBV5-6|TRBJ2-1|16|once
ASSSETSGIRSVSEQF
>TRBV6-1|TRBJ2-5|9|-
ASSRSETQY
>TRBV18|TRBJ2-5|11|-
ASSPDSAETQY
>TRBV7-8|TRBJ2-7|13|-
ASSLREQYTYEQY
>TRBV18|TRBJ1-3|14|-
ASSPPGTGSGNTIY
>TRBV6-5|TRBJ1-4|12|-
ASRRGQRGEKLF
>TRBV7-2|TRBJ2-7|13|-
ASSFSPTSTYEQY
>TRBV7-9|TRBJ1-5|12|-
ASSSISQDQPQH
>TRBV5-1|TRBJ1-3|13|-
ASSSGDYSGNTIY
>TRBV11-2|TRBJ2-2|13|-
ASSGRDRNTGELF
>TRBV5-1|TRBJ1-4|13|-
ASRPTGVGGEKLF
>TRBV18|TRBJ2-3|12|-
ASSPIEGGDTQY
>TRBV7-9|TRBJ2-2|14|-
ASSSGTGSSTGELF
>TRBV5-4|TRBJ2-5|12|-
ASSFTPDQETQY
>TRBV11-3|TRBJ2-1|14|-
ASSLEGTSGLNEQF
>TRBV28|TRBJ1-5|13|-
ASSFALGGVQPQH
>TRBV2|TRBJ1-4|10|-
ASMRSYEKLF
>TRBV18|TRBJ2-7|10|-
ASSPGSYEQY
>TRBV11-2|TRBJ1-6|16|-
ASSQNTRANVRNSPLH
>TRBV19|TRBJ2-6|15|-
ASTLDRGQSGANVLT
>TRBV30|TRBJ1-2|11|-
AWTLVWARGYT
>TRBV7-9|TRBJ1-6|10|few
ASSPENSPLH
>TRBV10-3|TRBJ2-1|12|-
AIAGPSSYNEQF
>TRBV5-6|TRBJ2-5|9|-
ASSFEETQY
>TRBV4-1|TRBJ1-3|13|-
ASSQAGQGQNTIY
>TRBV7-2|TRBJ1-2|11|-
ASSLGQGDGYT
>TRBV11-2|TRBJ2-1|12|-
ASSLGPVYNEQF
>TRBV7-3|TRBJ1-2|10|-
ASSTGDNGYT
>TRBV6-4|TRBJ2-5|11|-
ASSPTGDETQY
>TRBV6-5|TRBJ1-2|10|once
ASSYEGHGYT
>TRBV19|TRBJ2-3|12|-
ASSMPRGSDTQY
>TRBV5-1|TRBJ2-3|13|-
ASSPWTGDTDTQY
>TRBV5-1|TRBJ1-2|11|few
ASSLDRGDGYT
>TRBV7-9|TRBJ2-2|13|-
VSSLLQGDHRELF
>TRBV5-1|TRBJ1-5|12|-
ASSPGPFNQPQH